This T cell receptor beta chain originates from a study of T cells in Graves' hyperthyroidism and ophthalmopathy. Trimming stripped 0 bases from V and 3 bases from J, with 9 bases between. Germline-derived CDR1 and CDR2 are SGDLS and YYNGEE. The CDR3 loop spans 15 amino acids. Amplification targeted TCR beta CDR3 regions from RNA transcripts. TCR CDR3 regions were first amplified by RT-PCR with HTBI primers. Using its own MiXCR run on the multiplex PCR reads, TCRdb lists one record per CDR3 protein. This table holds 200,000 to 250,000 distinct CDR3 sequences, 17% found once. This clonotype was sampled from a man in his fifties with Graves' hyperthyroidism. The sequenced sample was blood. The chain is built from TRBV9 and TRBJ2-2; no definite D call. The CDR3 DNA sequence: TGTGCCAGCAGCGTAGAGGGTTGGGACACCGGGGAGCTGTTTTTT. This sequence encodes CASSVEGWDTGELFF.